The T cell receptor (beta chain) described here comes from a study of blood T cell repertoires in COVID-19 (dated by TCRdb to the early 2020s). Background on the whole study: Samples from collaborators originated in the United States, Italy and Spain and spanned both the acute and convalescent phases of COVID-19. The material from the prospective study consisted of cDNA or gDNA derived from T cells, B-cell-depleted T cells, or PBMCs. Subjects who had been exposed to COVID-19, were actively infected with it, or had recovered from it provided the deeply sampled blood TCRbeta repertoires that made up the dataset. The repertoires were released in a freely available public database meant as a resource for research on the immune response to SARS-CoV-2. The samples were drawn from the first 160 participants of the ongoing ImmuneRACE study and from roughly 1,300 subjects provided by 6 global collaborators. A de-identified subject ID, COVID-19 status, age in years and sex were almost always included in the sample metadata. HLA class I and class II types, where available, came from metadata supplied by the sample provider rather than from assay-based typing. Beyond this particular receptor, the publication reports: How much clinical and demographic metadata was included differed by source and by participant, and the metadata was provided uncurated.

TCRbeta CDR3 regions were amplified from genomic DNA using the immunoSEQ Assay, a bias-controlled multiplex PCR. Under the source paper's analysis protocol: Within the assay, amplification of reference gene primers was used to estimate how many nucleated cells each sample contained. To quantify the absolute abundance of each unique TCRbeta CDR3 rearrangement, sequence reads were collapsed and filtered. Productive Simpson clonality was computed per sample as the square root of Simpson's diversity index over productive rearrangements. TCRdb stores this immuneACCESS table with in-frame sequences only. Part of the clones is absent; in the studies checked, under half of the shortfall reflects unresolved V genes, and no reason is known for the rest. D and trimming come from the DNA, and the V and J calls and clone size come from that table. For this sample the table gives around 290,000 clones, of which around 88% were detected only once. The ten largest clones take up 10% to 15% of the sample.

At one collaborating source in Seattle, patients were enrolled during active infection and were followed longitudinally through the course of disease. Whole blood was collected in K2EDTA tubes by collaborating institutions according to the institutions' own protocols. For TCRbeta analysis, collaborators shipped samples in one of three forms: frozen whole blood, isolated PBMCs, or DNA extracted from either of those sample types. Concerning this clone itself: It has no known antigen specificity. No base-level quality is on record; no much larger clone is a single base apart.

This receptor was obtained from a woman aged 65 to 85 with COVID-19, enrolled during active disease. Material for sequencing was peripheral blood.

The bases are TGTGCCAGCAACAGGGGTAGCAATCAGCCCCAGCATTTT. This yields the protein CASNRGSNQPQHF. The chain is made from TRBV19 and TRBJ1-5; TRBD1 fits 7 bases in the junction. The CDR3 covers 13 residues, taking in both the cysteine and the phenylalanine. Only the CDR3 portion is preserved as DNA: 39 bases, with reading frame beginning at the first base. Looking up the germline V gene (reference sequence) yields CDR1 LNHDA and CDR2 SQIVND. V is cut back by 9 bases and J by 0 bases, with 2 bases in the junction unmatched.